This is a list of T cell receptor beta chains from one sample in a study of T cell changes during pregnancy in multiple sclerosis. Assay used: immunoSEQ multiplex PCR; TCRdb lists only in-frame clones, some missing. The sample holds 50,000 to 65,000 clones; approximately 93% are singletons and the top ten take 2.5% to 4%. Sequencing was performed on CD8+ T cells from peripheral blood mononuclear cells, taken in the second trimester of pregnancy. The receptors come from a female donor with multiple sclerosis, enrolled in a pregnancy study. Both conserved end residues are part of each CDR3. The order of the fields is clone size, V gene, J gene, D gene, CDR3 DNA, CDR3 protein. The D gene is left open where the match is weak. A row's size may be missing; if present it is once, few, many or a size class.

size: -
V: TRBV7-9
J: TRBJ2-3
D: TRBD1
DNA: TGTGCCAGCATCGACTTCGGGACAGAAGAAGATACGCAGTATTTT
CDR3: CASIDFGTEEDTQYF

size: -
V: TRBV6-5
J: TRBJ2-2
D: TRBD1
DNA: TGTGCCAGCAGTTTAGGACAGGGAACCGGGGAGCTGTTTTTT
CDR3: CASSLGQGTGELFF

size: -
V: TRBV9
J: TRBJ2-3
D: TRBD2
DNA: TGTGCCAGCAGCGCGGGGGGGGGCGGGAGTTGGACAGATACGCAGTATTTT
CDR3: CASSAGGGGSWTDTQYF

size: -
V: TRBV7-8
J: TRBJ2-7
D: TRBD1
DNA: TGTGCCAGCAGCTTAGAGGACAGGGGGTCCTACGAGCAGTACTTC
CDR3: CASSLEDRGSYEQYF

size: -
V: TRBV4-3
J: TRBJ2-1
D: TRBD2
DNA: TGCGCCAGCAGCGACGGACTAGCGGGAGACAGCTCCTACAATGAGCAGTTCTTC
CDR3: CASSDGLAGDSSYNEQFF

size: once
V: TRBV28
J: TRBJ2-3
D: -
DNA: TGTGCCAGCAGCAGGGGGAGGGATACGCAGTATTTT
CDR3: CASSRGRDTQYF

size: -
V: TRBV7-2
J: TRBJ2-2
D: TRBD2
DNA: TGTGCCAGCAGCCCGGGACTAGCGGGAGGGCTAAGTGGCACCGGGGAGCTGTTTTTT
CDR3: CASSPGLAGGLSGTGELFF

size: -
V: TRBV6-4
J: TRBJ2-3
D: -
DNA: TGTGCCAGCAGTGACTCGTCCGGGGCAGATACGCAGTATTTT
CDR3: CASSDSSGADTQYF

size: -
V: TRBV9
J: TRBJ2-3
D: -
DNA: TGTGCCAGCAGCGCCGAGACGGGACACGGCACAGATACGCAGTATTTT
CDR3: CASSAETGHGTDTQYF

size: -
V: TRBV19
J: TRBJ1-1
D: -
DNA: TGTGCCAGTAGTATAGGTGGTTCAGGCACTGAAGCTTTCTTT
CDR3: CASSIGGSGTEAFF

size: -
V: TRBV10-3
J: TRBJ2-7
D: TRBD2
DNA: TGTGCCATCAGTGGGACTAGCTCCTACGAGCAGTACTTC
CDR3: CAISGTSSYEQYF

size: -
V: TRBV5-1
J: TRBJ1-1
D: -
DNA: TGCGCCAGCAGCTCCACCGGTACAGGATTTAACACTGAAGCTTTCTTT
CDR3: CASSSTGTGFNTEAFF

size: -
V: TRBV27
J: TRBJ1-1
D: -
DNA: TGTGCCAGCAGCCTTTGGGCCTACACTGAAGCTTTCTTT
CDR3: CASSLWAYTEAFF

size: -
V: TRBV28
J: TRBJ2-3
D: -
DNA: TGTGCCAGCAGTTTAGGGCCCCCTCCAGATACGCAGTATTTT
CDR3: CASSLGPPPDTQYF

size: -
V: TRBV28
J: TRBJ2-1
D: -
DNA: TGTGCCAGCAGTTTAAGACTAGTCAATGAGCAGTTCTTC
CDR3: CASSLRLVNEQFF

size: -
V: TRBV7-9
J: TRBJ1-2
D: TRBD1
DNA: TGTGCCAGCAGCCCGGGACAGGGCTACTATGGCTACACCTTC
CDR3: CASSPGQGYYGYTF

size: -
V: TRBV5-1
J: TRBJ2-7
D: TRBD2
DNA: TGCGCCAGCAGCTCTGGACTAGCGGGGCTATACGAGCAGTACTTC
CDR3: CASSSGLAGLYEQYF

size: once
V: TRBV29-1
J: TRBJ1-1
D: -
DNA: TGCAGCGTTGTACAGGTTGAAGCTTTCTTT
CDR3: CSVVQVEAFF

size: -
V: TRBV19
J: TRBJ2-1
D: TRBD2
DNA: TGTGCCAGTAGTGCGGGAGTATACAATGAGCAGTTCTTC
CDR3: CASSAGVYNEQFF

size: -
V: TRBV29-1
J: TRBJ2-1
D: TRBD2
DNA: TGCAGCGTTGAAGAAGCAGCGGGAGGGGACAATGAGCAGTTCTTC
CDR3: CSVEEAAGGDNEQFF

size: -
V: TRBV5-1
J: TRBJ2-3
D: TRBD2
DNA: TGCGCCAGCAGCCCTGGACTAGCGGGGGGTGTGACAGATACGCAGTATTTT
CDR3: CASSPGLAGGVTDTQYF

size: -
V: TRBV5-1
J: TRBJ2-1
D: TRBD2
DNA: TGCGCCAGCAGCTTGACTAGCGGTTACAATGAGCAGTTCTTC
CDR3: CASSLTSGYNEQFF

size: -
V: TRBV28
J: TRBJ2-7
D: -
DNA: TGTGCCAGCAGTCCCAATTGGGGCGACGAGCAGTACTTC
CDR3: CASSPNWGDEQYF

size: -
V: TRBV5-4
J: TRBJ2-1
D: TRBD1
DNA: TGTGCCAGCAGCTTTTCCGGCAGGGGGCTATGGGATGAGCAGTTCTTC
CDR3: CASSFSGRGLWDEQFF

size: -
V: TRBV12-5
J: TRBJ2-1
D: TRBD2
DNA: TGTGCTAGTGGTTTGAGCGGGACTCCCTACAATGAGCAGTTCTTC
CDR3: CASGLSGTPYNEQFF

size: once
V: TRBV13
J: TRBJ2-2
D: -
DNA: TGTGCCAGCAGCTCATGGGGAGTGAACACCGGGGAGCTGTTTTTT
CDR3: CASSSWGVNTGELFF

size: -
V: TRBV7-7
J: TRBJ2-2
D: TRBD2
DNA: TGTGCCAGCAGCTTAAGTAGCGGGAGGGCCGCCACCGGGGAGCTGTTTTTT
CDR3: CASSLSSGRAATGELFF

size: -
V: TRBV7-2
J: TRBJ2-7
D: -
DNA: TGTGCCAGCAGCTTACAAGCGCCCTACGAGCAGTACTTC
CDR3: CASSLQAPYEQYF

size: -
V: TRBV30
J: TRBJ2-7
D: TRBD1
DNA: TGTGCCCACGGACAGGGGGTCAACGAGCAGTACTTC
CDR3: CAHGQGVNEQYF

size: -
V: TRBV6-6
J: TRBJ2-7
D: -
DNA: TGTGCCAGCAGGACAGCCTACGAGCAGTACTTC
CDR3: CASRTAYEQYF